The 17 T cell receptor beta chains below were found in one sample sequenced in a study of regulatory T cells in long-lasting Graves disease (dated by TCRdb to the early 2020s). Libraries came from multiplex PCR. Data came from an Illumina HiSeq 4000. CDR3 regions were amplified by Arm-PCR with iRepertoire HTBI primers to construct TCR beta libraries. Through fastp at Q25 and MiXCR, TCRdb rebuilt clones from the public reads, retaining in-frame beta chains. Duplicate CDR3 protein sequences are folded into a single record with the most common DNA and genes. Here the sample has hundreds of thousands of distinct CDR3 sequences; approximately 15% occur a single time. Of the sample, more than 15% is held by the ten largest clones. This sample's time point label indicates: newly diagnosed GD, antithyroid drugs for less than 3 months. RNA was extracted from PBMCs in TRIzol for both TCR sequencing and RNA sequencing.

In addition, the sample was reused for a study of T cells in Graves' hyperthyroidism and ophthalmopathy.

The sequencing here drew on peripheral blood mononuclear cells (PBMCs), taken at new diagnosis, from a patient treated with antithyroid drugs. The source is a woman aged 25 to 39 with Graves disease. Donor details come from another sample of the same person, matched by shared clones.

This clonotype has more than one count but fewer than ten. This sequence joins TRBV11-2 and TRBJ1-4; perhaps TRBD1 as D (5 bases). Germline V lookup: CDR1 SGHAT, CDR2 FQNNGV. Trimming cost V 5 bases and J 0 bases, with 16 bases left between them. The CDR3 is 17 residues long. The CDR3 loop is CASSRWRTKTTNEKLFF. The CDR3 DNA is TGTGCCAGCAGCCGCTGGCGGACAAAGACAACTAATGAAAAACTGTTTTTT. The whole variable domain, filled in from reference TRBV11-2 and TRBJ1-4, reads EAGVAQSPRYKIIEKRQSVAFWCNPISGHATLYWYQQILGQGPKLLIQFQNNGVVDDSQLPKDRFSAERLKGVDSTLKIQPAKLEDSAVYLCASSRWRTKTTNEKLFFGSGTQLSVL.

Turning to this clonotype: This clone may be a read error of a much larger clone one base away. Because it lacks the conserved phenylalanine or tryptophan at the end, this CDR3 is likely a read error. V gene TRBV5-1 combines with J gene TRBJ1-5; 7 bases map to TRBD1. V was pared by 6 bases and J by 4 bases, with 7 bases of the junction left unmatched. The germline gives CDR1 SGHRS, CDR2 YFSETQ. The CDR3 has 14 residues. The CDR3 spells CASTSDRSNQPQHS. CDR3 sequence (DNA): TGCGCCAGCACCTCGGACAGGAGTAATCAGCCCCAGCATTCT.

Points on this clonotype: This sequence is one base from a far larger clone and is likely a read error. The CDR3: CASTLNAEAFF. The CDR3 nucleotides read TGTGCCAGCACTCTTAACGCTGAAGCTTTCTTT. The gene calls are TRBV12-3 or TRBV12-4 and TRBJ1-1; D is undetermined. The CDR3 loop spans 11 amino acids. With 7 bases removed from V and 6 bases from J, the gap between germline ends came to 9 bases.

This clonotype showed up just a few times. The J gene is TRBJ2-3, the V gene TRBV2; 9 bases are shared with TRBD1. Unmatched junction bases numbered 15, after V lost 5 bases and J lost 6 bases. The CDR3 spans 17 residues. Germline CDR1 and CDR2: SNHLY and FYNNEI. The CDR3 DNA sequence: TGTGCCAGCAGTCTCACAGGACAGGGGTCGCACCGGGATACGCAGTATTTT. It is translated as CASSLTGQGSHRDTQYF.

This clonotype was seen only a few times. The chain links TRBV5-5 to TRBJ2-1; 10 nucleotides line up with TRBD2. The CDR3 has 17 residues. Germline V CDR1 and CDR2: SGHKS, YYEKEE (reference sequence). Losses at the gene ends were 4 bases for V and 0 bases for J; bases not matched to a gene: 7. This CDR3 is CASSPRSSGSSYNEQFF. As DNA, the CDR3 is TGTGCCAGCAGCCCACGCTCTAGCGGGAGCTCCTACAATGAGCAGTTCTTC.

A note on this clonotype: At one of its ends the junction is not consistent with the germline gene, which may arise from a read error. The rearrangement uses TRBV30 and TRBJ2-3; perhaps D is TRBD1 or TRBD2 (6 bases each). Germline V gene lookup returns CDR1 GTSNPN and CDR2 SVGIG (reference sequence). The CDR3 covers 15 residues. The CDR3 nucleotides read TGTGTCTGGAGGGGGGACCTCACTAGCACAGATACGCAGTATTTT. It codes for CVWRGDLTSTDTQYF.

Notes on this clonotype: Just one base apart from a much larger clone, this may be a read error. This chain's CDR3 is CATSDPADISYGQYF. CDR3 coding DNA: TGTGCCACCAGTGATCCCGCTGACATCTCCTACGGGCAGTACTTC. This sequence joins TRBV24-1 and TRBJ2-7; unclear D gene. The CDR3 totals 15 residues. CDR1 is KGHDR and CDR2 is SFDVKD in the germline V gene.

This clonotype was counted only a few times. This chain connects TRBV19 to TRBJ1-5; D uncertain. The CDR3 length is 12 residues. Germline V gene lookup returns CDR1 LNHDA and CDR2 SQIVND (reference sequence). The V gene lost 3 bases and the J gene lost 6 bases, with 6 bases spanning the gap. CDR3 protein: CASSIYGQPQHF. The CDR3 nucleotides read TGTGCCAGTAGTATCTATGGTCAGCCCCAGCATTTT.

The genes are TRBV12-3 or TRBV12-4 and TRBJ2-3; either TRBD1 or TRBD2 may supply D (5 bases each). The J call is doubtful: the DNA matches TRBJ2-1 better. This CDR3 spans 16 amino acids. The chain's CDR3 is CASSFTGAGILRWQFF. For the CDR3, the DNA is TGTGCCAGCAGTTTTACCGGGGCTGGGATTCTAAGGTGGCAGTTCTTC.

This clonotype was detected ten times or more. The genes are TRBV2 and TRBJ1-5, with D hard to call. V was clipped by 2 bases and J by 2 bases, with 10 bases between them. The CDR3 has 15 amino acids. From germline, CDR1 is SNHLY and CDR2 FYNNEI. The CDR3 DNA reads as TGTGCCAGCAGTGAACAAGTCTGGGGCAATCAGCCCCAGCATTTT. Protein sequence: CASSEQVWGNQPQHF.

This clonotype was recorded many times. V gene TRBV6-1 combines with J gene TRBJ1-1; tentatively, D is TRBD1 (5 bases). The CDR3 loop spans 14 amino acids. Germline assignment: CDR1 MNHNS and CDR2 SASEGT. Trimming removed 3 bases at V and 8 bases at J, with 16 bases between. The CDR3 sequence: CASSEWTGTSEAFF. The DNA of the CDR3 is TGTGCCAGCAGTGAGTGGACCGGGACCTCGGAAGCTTTCTTT.

The CDR3 DNA sequence: TGCGCCAGCAATTCACAGTATCACTACAATGAGCAGTTCTTC. This sequence encodes CASNSQYHYNEQFF. The V and J genes are TRBV5-1 and TRBJ2-1; D uncertain. CDR1 is SGHRS and CDR2 is YFSETQ in the germline V gene. The CDR3 runs 14 residues. Trimming left V 6 bases short and J 3 bases short, with 13 bases between.

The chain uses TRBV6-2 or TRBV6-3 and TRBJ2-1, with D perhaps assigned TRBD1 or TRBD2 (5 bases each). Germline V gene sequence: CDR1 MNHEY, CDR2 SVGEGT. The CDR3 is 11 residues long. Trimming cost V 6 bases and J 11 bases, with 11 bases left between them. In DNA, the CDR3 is TGTGCCAGCAGCCCCGGGACGCAGCAGTTCTTC. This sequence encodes CASSPGTQQFF.

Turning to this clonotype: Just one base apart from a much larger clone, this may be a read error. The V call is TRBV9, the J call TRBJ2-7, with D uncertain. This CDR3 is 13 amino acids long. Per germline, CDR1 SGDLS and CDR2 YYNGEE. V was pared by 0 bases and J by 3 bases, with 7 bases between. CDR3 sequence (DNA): TGTGCCAGCAGCGTAGCGGCAGGCTACGAGCAGTACTTC. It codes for CASSVAAGYEQYF.

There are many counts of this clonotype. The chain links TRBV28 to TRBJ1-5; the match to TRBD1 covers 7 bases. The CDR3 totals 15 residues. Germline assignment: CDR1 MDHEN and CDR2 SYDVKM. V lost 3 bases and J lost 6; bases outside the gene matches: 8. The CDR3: CASSFGRGGIQPQHF. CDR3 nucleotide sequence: TGTGCCAGCAGTTTCGGCAGGGGGGGAATTCAGCCCCAGCATTTT. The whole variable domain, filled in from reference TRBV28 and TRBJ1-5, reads DVKVTQSSRYLVKRTGEKVFLECVQDMDHENMFWYRQDPGLGLRLIYFSYDVKMKEKGDIPEGYSVSREKKERFSLILESASTNQTSMYLCASSFGRGGIQPQHFGDGTRLSIL.

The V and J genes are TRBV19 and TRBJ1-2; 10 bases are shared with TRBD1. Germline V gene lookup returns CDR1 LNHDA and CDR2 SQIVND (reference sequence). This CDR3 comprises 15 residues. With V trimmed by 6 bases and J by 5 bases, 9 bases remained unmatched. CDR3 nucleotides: TGTGCCAGTAGCCAATCCGGGACAGGGGTTTATGGCTACACCTTC. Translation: CASSQSGTGVYGYTF.

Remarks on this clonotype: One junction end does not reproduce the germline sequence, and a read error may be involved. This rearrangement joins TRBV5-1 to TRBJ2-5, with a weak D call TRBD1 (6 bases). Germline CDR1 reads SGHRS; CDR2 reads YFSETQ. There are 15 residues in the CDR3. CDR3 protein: CASSLGGEGQETRYF. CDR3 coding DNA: TGCGCCAGCAGCCTCGGAGGAGAGGGACAAGAGACCCGGTACTTC.